These T cell receptor beta chains were read from a single sample in a study of cytomegalovirus exposure and HLA in healthy donors. Data came from immunoSEQ multiplex PCR; TCRdb stores just in-frame clones and leaves some out. The table lists under 200,000 clones, 65% to 85% of them singletons, with 3.8% in the top ten. The sample was PBMCs. The source is a middle-aged man in good health and CMV-seronegative. The CDR3 runs from the conserved cysteine through the conserved F or W. D genes are given only for firm matches. Rows may omit the clone size; those that give it use once, few, many or a size class.

>TRBJ1-5|.|.|TRBV19
TGTGCCAGTAGTATAGATGGGTCAGGGACACAGCATTTT
CASSIDGSGTQHF
>TRBJ1-6|.|.|TRBV18
TGTGCCAGCTCACCAAACTCCTCGGGTTCACCCCTCCACTTT
CASSPNSSGSPLHF
>TRBJ1-2|TRBD1|.|TRBV7-2
TGTGCCAGCCGCAGATCCGGGACAGGTTCCTATGGCTACACCTTC
CASRRSGTGSYGYTF
>TRBJ1-1|TRBD1|.|TRBV5-1
TGCGCCAGCAGTGTACAGGGGACTGAAGCTTTCTTT
CASSVQGTEAFF
>TRBJ1-2|.|.|TRBV2
TGTGCCAGCAGTGAGGGGGGGGACTATGGCTACACCTTC
CASSEGGDYGYTF
>TRBJ2-7|.|.|TRBV5-1
TGCGCCAGCAGCCCGGAGGGGGCTACCTACGAGCAGTACTTC
CASSPEGATYEQYF
>TRBJ2-3|.|.|TRBV5-1
TGCGCCAGCAGCTTGGCCGAGGATACGCAGTATTTT
CASSLAEDTQYF
>TRBJ2-3|TRBD2|.|TRBV7-2
TGTGCCAGCAGCTTGCTAGCGGGGGGGCGGGGCACAGATACGCAGTATTTT
CASSLLAGGRGTDTQYF
>TRBJ1-5|.|.|TRBV2
TGTGCCAGCAGTGGTCAGGGGCAGTTCGGTCAGCCCCAGCATTTT
CASSGQGQFGQPQHF
>TRBJ2-7|TRBD1|.|TRBV13
TGTGCCAGCAGCCCCGGACAGGGCTCCTACGAGCAGTACTTC
CASSPGQGSYEQYF
>TRBJ2-7|.|few|TRBV19
TGTGCCAGTAGTACGGGACTTGATGGCCTCGAGCAGTACTTC
CASSTGLDGLEQYF
>TRBJ1-5|.|.|TRBV4-3
TGCGCCAGCAGCCAAGATCTATCCAATCAGCCCCAGCATTTT
CASSQDLSNQPQHF
>TRBJ1-1|TRBD1|few|TRBV7-9
TGTTCCAGCAGCCGACAGGGGGATAACACTGAAGCTTTCTTT
CSSSRQGDNTEAFF
>TRBJ2-7|.|.|TRBV5-8
TGTGCCAGCAGCTTGGCGTACGAGCAGTACTTC
CASSLAYEQYF